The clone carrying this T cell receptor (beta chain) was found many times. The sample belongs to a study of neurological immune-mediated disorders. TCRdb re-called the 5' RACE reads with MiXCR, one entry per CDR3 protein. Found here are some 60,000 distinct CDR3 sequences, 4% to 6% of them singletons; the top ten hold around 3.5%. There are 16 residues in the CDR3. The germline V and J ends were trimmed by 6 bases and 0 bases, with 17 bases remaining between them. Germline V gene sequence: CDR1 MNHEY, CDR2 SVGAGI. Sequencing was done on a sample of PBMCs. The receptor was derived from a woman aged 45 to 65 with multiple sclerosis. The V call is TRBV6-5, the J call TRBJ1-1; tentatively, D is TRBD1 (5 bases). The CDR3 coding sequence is TGTGCCAGCAGCCCCGGGGCAGGGATGGTGAACACTGAAGCTTTCTTT. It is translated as CASSPGAGMVNTEAFF.